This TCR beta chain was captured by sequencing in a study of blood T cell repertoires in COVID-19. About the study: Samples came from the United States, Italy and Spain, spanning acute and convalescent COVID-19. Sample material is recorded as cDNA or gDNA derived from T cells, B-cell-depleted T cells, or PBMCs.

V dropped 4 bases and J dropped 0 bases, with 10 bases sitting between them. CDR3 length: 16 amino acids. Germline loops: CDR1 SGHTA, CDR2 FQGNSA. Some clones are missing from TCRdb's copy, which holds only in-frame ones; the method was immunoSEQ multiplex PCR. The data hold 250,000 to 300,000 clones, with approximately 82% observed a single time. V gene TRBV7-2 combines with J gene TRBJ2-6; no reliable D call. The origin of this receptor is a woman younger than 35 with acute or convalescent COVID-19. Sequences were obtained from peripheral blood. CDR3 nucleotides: TGTGCCAGCAGCTCCCCTCCACACTCTGGGGCCAACGTCCTGACTTTC. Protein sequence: CASSSPPHSGANVLTF.